What follows are 28 T cell receptor beta chains derived from one specimen sequenced in a study of shared clonotypes between healthy human individuals. Data came from immunoSEQ multiplex PCR; TCRdb stores just in-frame clones and leaves some out. The data show over 950,000 clones, roughly 80% seen once. Sequencing was done on a sample of memory CD4+ T cells from PBMCs. The subset denotes: CD45RA-negative fraction. The receptors come from a man in his late teens or twenties in good health. Some clones in this sample may be carry-over from other donors' samples.

V gene TRBV7-9 combines with J gene TRBJ1-1, with TRBD1 matching 9 bases. The CDR3 contains 17 residues. The V gene's germline CDR1 is SEHNR and CDR2 FQNEAQ (reference sequence). The V and J ends lost 5 bases and 1 base, in that order; junction bases with no gene match: 11. CDR3 loop: CASSLMTGGRGNTEAFF. DNA for the CDR3: TGTGCCAGCAGCCTTATGACAGGGGGTAGAGGGAACACTGAAGCTTTCTTT.

The V call is TRBV6-1, the J call TRBJ1-4, with D unclear. The CDR3 totals 14 residues. The ends were cut back, 7 bases at V and 3 bases at J, with 12 bases in the middle. Germline V gene data show CDR1 as MNHNS and CDR2 as SASEGT. The CDR3 region is CASKSGIANEKLFF. CDR3 bases: TGTGCCAGCAAGTCCGGGATTGCTAATGAAAAACTGTTTTTT.

CDR3 region: CAWSVLVNYEQYF. The CDR3 nucleotides read TGTGCCTGGAGCGTACTAGTGAACTACGAGCAGTACTTC. The genes are TRBV30 and TRBJ2-5, with TRBD2 as a possible D gene (5 bases). TRBJ2-7 matches the DNA end more closely, so the J call is doubtful. Germline-derived CDR1 and CDR2 are GTSNPN and SVGIG (reference sequence). The length of the CDR3 is 13 residues.

The V and J genes are TRBV29-1 and TRBJ2-3; 9 nucleotides match TRBD1. This CDR3 region has 14 residues. Germline CDR1 SQVTM, CDR2 ANQGSEA. Germline trimming cut 6 bases from V and 4 bases from J; bases unmatched to any gene: 8. CDR3 sequence (DNA): TGCAGCGTGCCCGGACAGGGGAGGGCAGATACGCAGTATTTT. This codes for CSVPGQGRADTQYF.

This rearrangement joins TRBV11-3 to TRBJ2-1, with a tentative D call TRBD2 (5 bases). Germline CDR1 and CDR2: SGHNT and YENEEA. V lost 0 bases and J 1 base, leaving 7 bases between the germline ends. The CDR3 is 15 amino acids. The CDR3, as DNA: TGTGCCAGCAGCTTAGAGGGAGCTTCCTACAATGAGCAGTTCTTC. This codes for CASSLEGASYNEQFF.

The chain recombines TRBV14 with TRBJ1-2; 10 bases fit TRBD1. Germline values: CDR1 SGHDN, CDR2 FVKESK. The V and J ends lost 3 bases and 6 bases, in that order; junction bases with no gene match: 7. This CDR3 is built from 15 residues. The CDR3 reads CASSQNPDRGHGYTF. CDR3 nucleotides: TGTGCCAGCAGCCAGAACCCTGACAGGGGGCATGGCTACACCTTC.

This rearrangement joins TRBV18 to TRBJ1-3; D unresolved. Germline assignment: CDR1 KGHSH and CDR2 LQKENI. Trimming took off 3 bases at V and 12 bases at J, with 15 bases between the two ends. CDR3 length: 13 amino acids. The CDR3 DNA sequence: TGTGCCAGCTCACCCACGGGAGGGTCACACATATATTTT. It yields the protein CASSPTGGSHIYF.

This sequence joins TRBV7-2 and TRBJ2-3; D possibly corresponds to TRBD1 (6 bases). The CDR3 sequence is 13 residues long. Germline CDR1 SGHTA, CDR2 FQGNSA. V gave up 7 bases and J gave up 3 bases, with 11 bases separating them. CDR3 in amino acids: CASNGQSTDTQYF. CDR3 nucleotide sequence: TGTGCCAGCAACGGACAGTCAACAGATACGCAGTATTTT.

The rearrangement uses TRBV28 and TRBJ2-5, with no clear D. CDR1 MDHEN and CDR2 SYDVKM come from the germline V gene. The CDR3 spans 14 residues. V was trimmed by 8 bases and J by 4 bases, leaving 17 bases between them. The CDR3 sequence is CASGTRVQAETQYF. CDR3 nucleotides: TGTGCCAGCGGCACCCGAGTCCAGGCAGAGACCCAGTACTTC.

Concerning this clone: Relative to the germline gene, one junction end is altered; a read error may explain this. The same CDR3 is also encoded by other DNA sequences in this sample. The J gene is TRBJ1-2, the V gene TRBV5-6; D gene unclear. Germline V gives CDR1 SGHDT, CDR2 YYEEEE. This CDR3 is 13 amino acids long. The CDR3 DNA reads as TGTGCCAGCAGCTTGAAGGCAGGCTATGGCTATACCTTC. Protein sequence: CASSLKAGYGYTF. The whole variable domain, filled in from reference TRBV5-6 and TRBJ1-2, reads DAGVTQSPTHLIKTRGQQVTLRCSPKSGHDTVSWYQQALGQGPQFIFQYYEEEERQRGNFPDRFSGHQFPNYSSELNVNALLLGDSALYLCASSLKAGYGYTFGSGTRLTVV.

J is TRBJ1-1 and V is TRBV6-1, with a weak D call TRBD1 (5 bases). With 5 bases removed from V and 7 bases from J, the gap between germline ends came to 14 bases. The germline V gene encodes CDR1 MNHNS and CDR2 SASEGT. The CDR3 length is 13 residues. The CDR3 here is CASSPLWGVEAFF. Written as DNA, the CDR3 is TGTGCCAGCAGTCCTCTTTGGGGGGTTGAAGCTTTCTTT.

This rearrangement joins TRBV6-5 to TRBJ2-1; D is undetermined. This CDR3 has 15 residues. Trimming pared 7 bases from V and 5 bases from J, leaving 18 bases between. Germline values: CDR1 MNHEY, CDR2 SVGAGI. This CDR3 reads CASTPLGAANNEQFF. CDR3 nucleotide sequence: TGTGCCAGCACCCCCCTCGGTGCGGCTAACAATGAGCAGTTCTTC.

This rearrangement joins TRBV4-3 to TRBJ2-3; the D call may be TRBD1 or TRBD2 (5 bases each). V was pared by 5 bases and J by 4 bases, with 13 bases between. The CDR3 is 14 residues long. Germline CDR1 is LGHNA and CDR2 is YSLEER. In DNA, the CDR3 is TGCGCCAGCAGCGAGGAGTCGGGACCAGATACGCAGTATTTT. Its protein is CASSEESGPDTQYF.

For this clone: A far larger clone is off by one base, so a read error is likely. The chain carries TRBV29-1 and TRBJ2-5, with TRBD2 as a possible D gene (6 bases). The V end was cut by 4 bases, the J end by 4 bases, with 16 bases between. CDR1 and CDR2 (germline): SQVTM, ANQGSEA. The CDR3 covers 14 residues. The CDR3: CSVGAGRGIETQYF. The CDR3 DNA sequence: TGCAGCGTTGGCGCGGGGCGGGGAATAGAGACCCAGTACTTC.

The sample holds one count of this clone. The chain links TRBV6-6 to TRBJ2-7, with 13 bases that match TRBD2. Losses at the gene ends were 7 bases for V and 5 bases for J; bases not matched to a gene: 5. The germline V gene has CDR1 MNHNY and CDR2 SVGAGI (reference sequence). CDR3 length: 14 residues. CDR3 in amino acids: CASTRTSGSNEQYF. CDR3 in DNA: TGTGCCAGCACCCGGACTAGCGGGAGTAACGAGCAGTACTTC.

This clone is a singleton in its sample. V gene TRBV19 combines with J gene TRBJ2-3; either TRBD1 or TRBD2 may supply D (5 bases each). The CDR3 is 17 amino acids. Trimming took 5 bases from V and 6 from J, leaving 24 bases between them. CDR1 and CDR2 (germline): LNHDA, SQIVND (reference sequence). Written as DNA, the CDR3 is TGTGCCAGTAGTCCCCGGCCGGGGCTCCCCAAGGCCGATACGCAGTATTTT. Its protein is CASSPRPGLPKADTQYF.

This clone appeared many times. The V call is TRBV11-2, the J call TRBJ2-3, with D perhaps TRBD2 (6 bases). The V gene's germline CDR1 is SGHAT and CDR2 FQNNGV. The CDR3 totals 16 residues. V was shortened by 3 bases and J by 1 base, with 14 bases between the two germline ends. Here the CDR3 DNA reads TGTGCCAGCAGCTTTACTATGACGGGGGGCACAGATACGCAGTATTTT. Amino acid sequence: CASSFTMTGGTDTQYF.

The chain employs TRBV7-3 and TRBJ1-1, with unresolved D. The CDR3 runs 13 residues. V was clipped by 2 bases and J by 8 bases, with 12 bases between them. Per germline, CDR1 SGHTA and CDR2 FQGTGA. This CDR3 reads CASSLQGEGEAFF. In DNA, the CDR3 is TGTGCCAGCAGCTTACAAGGTGAGGGAGAAGCTTTCTTT.

Notes on this clone: Other DNA sequences in this specimen translate into the identical CDR3. The chain uses TRBV11-2 and TRBJ2-5, with 8 bases lining up with TRBD2. V was clipped by 0 bases and J by 5 bases; unmatched bases: 5. The CDR3 contains 15 residues. Germline loops: CDR1 SGHAT, CDR2 FQNNGV. This CDR3 is CASSLDGRAGETQYF. CDR3 sequence (DNA): TGTGCCAGCAGCTTAGACGGGAGGGCCGGGGAGACCCAGTACTTC.

The V gene is TRBV28, the J gene TRBJ1-4, with 8 bases matching TRBD1. This CDR3 is 14 amino acids long. J lost 8 bases, V lost 4 bases, and 6 bases had no gene match. Germline V lookup: CDR1 MDHEN, CDR2 SYDVKM. The CDR3 region is CASSSRGLGEKLFF. The CDR3 DNA reads as TGTGCCAGCAGTTCCAGGGGGCTAGGGGAAAAACTGTTTTTT.

The chain has TRBV18 and TRBJ1-1; 10 nucleotides align to TRBD1. The CDR3 has 16 amino acids. Losses at the gene ends were 3 bases for V and 0 bases for J; bases not matched to a gene: 4. Per germline, CDR1 KGHSH and CDR2 LQKENI. CDR3 loop: CASSPWDRGMNTEAFF. The CDR3 DNA follows: TGTGCCAGCTCACCCTGGGACAGGGGAATGAACACTGAAGCTTTCTTT.

About this clone: The sample contains more than one DNA sequence encoding this CDR3. The chain recombines TRBV29-1 with TRBJ1-1; D is uncertain. CDR3 length equals 16 residues. Germline V gene sequence: CDR1 SQVTM, CDR2 ANQGSEA. The V and J ends lost 1 base and 1 base respectively, with 16 bases between them. CDR3 coding DNA: TGCAGCGTTGAAGTGAGTGGCCTTAAGAAGAACACTGAAGCTTTCTTT. Translating it yields CSVEVSGLKKNTEAFF.

The genes are TRBV5-6 and TRBJ1-2, with 8 bases matching TRBD1. Germline V lookup: CDR1 SGHDT, CDR2 YYEEEE. The CDR3 is 14 amino acids. After removal of 4 bases from V and 4 bases from J, the junction contained 6 bases not matched to a gene. The CDR3 reads CASSRDRNLYGYTF. In nucleotides, the CDR3 is TGTGCCAGCAGCCGGGACAGGAACCTCTATGGCTACACCTTC.

This sequence joins TRBV28 and TRBJ1-1; no clear D. CDR1 is MDHEN, CDR2 SYDVKM, per germline. This CDR3 contains 12 residues. Trimming cost V 4 bases and J 4 bases, with 7 bases left between them. The CDR3 region is CASSSRVTEAFF. The CDR3 region has the DNA TGTGCCAGCAGTTCACGGGTCACTGAAGCTTTCTTT.

The rearrangement joins TRBV30 to TRBJ1-2, with 12 bases matching TRBD1. J lost 4 bases, V lost 1 base, and 7 bases had no gene match. Per germline, CDR1 GTSNPN and CDR2 SVGIG (reference sequence). The CDR3 loop spans 16 amino acids. The CDR3 is CAWSDTGTGGAYGYTF. For the CDR3, the DNA is TGTGCCTGGAGTGATACCGGGACAGGGGGCGCCTATGGCTACACCTTC.

The chain couples TRBV5-1 to TRBJ1-2; 9 nucleotides line up with TRBD1. V gave up 4 bases and J gave up 0 bases; unmatched junction bases: 4. CDR3 length: 15 amino acids. CDR1 is SGHRS and CDR2 is YFSETQ in the germline V gene. The CDR3 spells CASSAQGAANYGYTF. CDR3 sequence (DNA): TGCGCCAGCAGCGCACAGGGGGCAGCTAACTATGGCTACACCTTC.

This chain links TRBV7-9 with TRBJ2-7; 7 nucleotides align to TRBD2. Germline V lookup: CDR1 SEHNR, CDR2 FQNEAQ (reference sequence). This CDR3 contains 12 residues. The ends lost 10 bases at V and 5 bases at J; junction bases unmatched: 8. In DNA form, the CDR3 reads TGTGCCACCCAGCCGGGAGGAAACGAGCAGTACTTC. This translates into CATQPGGNEQYF.

This sequence joins TRBV7-2 and TRBJ2-3; 8 bases match TRBD2. V shed 5 bases and J 4 bases; nucleotides not matched to a gene: 2. This CDR3 comprises 13 residues. Germline CDR1 is SGHTA and CDR2 is FQGNSA. The CDR3 sequence is CASSNSGADTQYF. CDR3 DNA sequence: TGTGCCAGCAGCAATAGCGGGGCAGATACGCAGTATTTT.